The 26 T cell receptor beta chains below all came from one sample that was sequenced in a study of shared clonotypes between healthy human individuals. Sequencing used immunoSEQ multiplex PCR; TCRdb keeps in-frame clones, though not all of them. The table has 450,000 to 500,000 clones, 78% seen once. The sequenced material came from PBMCs. These receptors were obtained from a woman in her thirties or forties in good health. Some clones in this sample may be carry-over from other donors' samples.

The chain has TRBV5-5 and TRBJ1-5; no definite D call. V shed 4 bases and J shed 4 bases, with 9 bases lying between them. CDR1 is SGHKS, CDR2 YYEKEE, per germline (reference sequence). The CDR3 is made up of 13 amino acids. In DNA, the CDR3 is TGTGCCAGCAGCGTGGACGGGAATCAGCCCCAGCATTTT. It translates to CASSVDGNQPQHF.

This clone was found once. The chain links TRBV6-5 to TRBJ2-1, with TRBD2 matching over 12 bases. The germline gives CDR1 MNHEY, CDR2 SVGAGI. This CDR3 has 15 residues. Trimming took 2 bases from V and 8 from J; bases not matched to a gene: 4. The CDR3 is CASSYLAGGPHEQFF. The CDR3 region has the DNA TGTGCCAGCAGTTACCTAGCGGGAGGGCCCCATGAGCAGTTCTTC.

In the case of this clone: This likely comes from a read error, as the CDR3 has no conserved phenylalanine or tryptophan at its end. The V and J genes are TRBV6-1 and TRBJ1-2; D is possibly TRBD1 (5 bases). Deletions cut 5 bases from V and 8 bases from J, with 12 bases between. The germline CDR1 and CDR2 sequences are MNHNS and SASEGT. There are 12 residues in the CDR3. This CDR3 reads CASSLPGKGYTL. In nucleotides, the CDR3 is TGTGCCAGCAGTCTTCCAGGGAAGGGCTACACCCTC.

In its sample, this clone was seen a few times. The chain carries TRBV4-3 and TRBJ2-7, with TRBD2 identical over 9 bases. From germline, CDR1 is LGHNA and CDR2 YSLEER. Trimming at V came to 5 bases and at J to 5 bases, leaving 10 bases not matched to a gene. The CDR3 runs 15 residues. This CDR3 is CASSSTAGGEDEQYF. The CDR3 nucleotides read TGCGCCAGCAGCTCAACAGCGGGGGGAGAGGACGAGCAGTACTTC.

The rearrangement links TRBV6-5 to TRBJ2-5, with a possible D match to TRBD2 (5 bases). V was cut by 2 bases and J by 4 bases, with 14 bases left in between. Germline V CDR1 and CDR2: MNHEY, SVGAGI. CDR3 length: 15 amino acids. Here the CDR3 DNA reads TGTGCCAGCAGTTACGAGGGCAGGAGGCGAGAGACCCAGTACTTC. Protein product: CASSYEGRRRETQYF.

The rearrangement links TRBV5-1 to TRBJ2-3; TRBD1 aligns across 9 bases. The CDR3 extends over 16 amino acids. The ends lost 5 bases at V and 1 base at J; junction bases unmatched: 8. CDR1 SGHRS and CDR2 YFSETQ come from the germline V gene. The CDR3 DNA reads as TGCGCCAGCAGGACCTTCCGGGACAGGGGCACAGATACGCAGTATTTT. It translates to CASRTFRDRGTDTQYF.

V gene TRBV11-3 combines with J gene TRBJ2-5, with no clear D. Judging by the DNA end, TRBJ2-7 fits better; the J call may be wrong. The CDR3 spans 15 residues. Germline loops: CDR1 SGHNT, CDR2 YENEEA. CDR3 loop: CASSFDTTRSYEQYF. The CDR3 region has the DNA TGTGCCAGCAGCTTTGATACTACCCGATCCTACGAGCAGTACTTC.

The sample holds many counts of this clone. Other DNA sequences from this sample encode an identical CDR3 as well. The chain carries TRBV6-1 and TRBJ2-2; D is ambiguous. Trimming took off 0 bases at V and 0 bases at J, with 11 bases between the two ends. CDR3 length: 17 residues. Germline assignment: CDR1 MNHNS and CDR2 SASEGT. CDR3 bases: TGTGCCAGCAGTGAAGCATGGGCGATTTCGAACACCGGGGAGCTGTTTTTT. Translating it yields CASSEAWAISNTGELFF.

The chain combines TRBV30 with TRBJ2-7, with a weak D call TRBD1 (5 bases). V lost 7 bases, J lost 0 bases, and 13 bases lay in between. There are 13 residues in the CDR3. Germline V lookup: CDR1 GTSNPN, CDR2 SVGIG (reference sequence). The CDR3 DNA follows: TGTGCCTTTCTCTCAGGGTTCTCCTACGAGCAGTACTTC. Protein product: CAFLSGFSYEQYF.

This chain links TRBV6-5 with TRBJ2-3; maybe TRBD1 (6 bases). The CDR3 is made up of 14 amino acids. Trimming pared 2 bases from V and 2 bases from J, leaving 8 bases between. Germline values: CDR1 MNHEY, CDR2 SVGAGI. The CDR3 region is CASSYQGTTDTQYF. The CDR3 DNA reads as TGTGCCAGCAGTTACCAGGGGACCACAGATACGCAGTATTTT.

The rearrangement joins TRBV10-3 to TRBJ2-1; 8 bases agree with TRBD2. Looked up from germline, CDR1 is ENHRY and CDR2 is SYGVKD. Trimming cost V 4 bases and J 8 bases; bases outside gene matches: 7. This CDR3 is built from 14 residues. DNA for the CDR3: TGTGCCATCAGTGGCACGGGAGGGACGGATGAGCAGTTCTTC. Amino acids: CAISGTGGTDEQFF.

V and J are TRBV19 and TRBJ1-5; 7 nucleotides align to TRBD1. With V trimmed by 5 bases and J by 7 bases, 14 bases remained unmatched. The germline V gene has CDR1 LNHDA and CDR2 SQIVND (reference sequence). The CDR3 spans 16 residues. The CDR3 nucleotides are TGTGCCAGTAGTCTCCGACAGGGCCCGCAGGAGCAGCCCCAGCATTTT. Protein: CASSLRQGPQEQPQHF. The whole variable domain, remainder taken from reference TRBV19 and TRBJ1-5, is DGGITQSPKYLFRKEGQNVTLSCEQNLNHDAMYWYRQDPGQGLRLIYYSQIVNDFQKGDIAEGYSVSREKKESFPLTVTSAQKNPTAFYLCASSLRQGPQEQPQHFGDGTRLSIL.

A few counts support this clone. The chain is built from TRBV10-1 and TRBJ2-5; D is perhaps TRBD1 or TRBD2 (5 bases each). There are 13 residues in the CDR3. V was pared by 6 bases and J by 8 bases, with 16 bases between. Germline V gene data show CDR1 as WNHNN and CDR2 as SYGVQD (reference sequence). The DNA for the CDR3 is TGCGCCAGCAGCCACCGGGACCTCTTAACCCAGTACTTC. Its protein product is CASSHRDLLTQYF.

V is TRBV7-2 and J is TRBJ2-7, with D perhaps TRBD2 (5 bases). The germline gives CDR1 SGHTA, CDR2 FQGNSA. This CDR3 contains 15 residues. V shed 1 base and J shed 0 bases, with 10 bases lying between them. The CDR3 nucleotides read TGTGCCAGCAGCTTAGACGGGATCCCCTCCTACGAGCAGTACTTC. Translated, it gives CASSLDGIPSYEQYF.

The chain employs TRBV6-1 and TRBJ2-1, with D perhaps given as TRBD1 or TRBD2 (5 bases each). Per germline, CDR1 MNHNS and CDR2 SASEGT. V was trimmed by 2 bases and J by 6 bases, leaving 11 bases between them. The CDR3 sequence is 14 residues long. This CDR3 is CASSESWGSNEQFF. CDR3 coding DNA: TGTGCCAGCAGTGAAAGTTGGGGGAGCAATGAGCAGTTCTTC.

This clone was seen at least ten times. Additional DNA sequences in this sample encode the identical CDR3. The rearrangement joins TRBV11-3 to TRBJ2-5, with 11 bases matching TRBD1. V shed 5 bases, J shed 5 bases, and the junction held 16 bases outside the gene matches. The length of the CDR3 is 18 residues. The germline gives CDR1 SGHNT, CDR2 YENEEA. DNA for the CDR3: TGTGCCAGCAGCCTTGGACAGGGGGCCGGTGCGGGGGATGAGACCCAGTACTTC. It is translated as CASSLGQGAGAGDETQYF.

This sequence joins TRBV28 and TRBJ2-1, with 7 bases fitting TRBD2. Losses at the gene ends were 5 bases for V and 9 bases for J; bases not matched to a gene: 13. Germline CDR1 and CDR2: MDHEN and SYDVKM. The CDR3 has 15 amino acids. CDR3 amino acids: CASSRGLVWGGEQFF. The DNA for the CDR3 is TGTGCCAGCAGTCGCGGACTAGTTTGGGGAGGTGAGCAGTTCTTC.

This chain links TRBV15 with TRBJ2-3; D possibly uses TRBD1 or TRBD2 (6 bases each). The V gene's germline CDR1 is LNHNV and CDR2 YYDKDF (reference sequence). The V end lost 6 bases, the J end lost 3 bases, and 19 bases lay between the germline ends. The CDR3 loop spans 16 amino acids. In DNA form, the CDR3 reads TGTGCCACCAGTGAGGGGGACGGGAGCGTTACAGATACGCAGTATTTT. Protein sequence: CATSEGDGSVTDTQYF.

V usage is TRBV30 and J usage is TRBJ2-4, with D unclear. From germline, CDR1 is GTSNPN and CDR2 SVGIG (reference sequence). The CDR3 spans 12 residues. V lost 0 bases and J 4 bases, leaving 4 bases between the germline ends. The CDR3 bases are TGTGCCTGGAGTGTAGCTAAAAACATTCAGTACTTC. It codes for CAWSVAKNIQYF. Filled out from reference TRBV30 and TRBJ2-4, the complete variable domain reads SQTIHQWPATLVQPVGSPLSLECTVEGTSNPNLYWYRQAAGRGLQLLFYSVGIGQISSEVPQNLSASRPQDRQFILSSKKLLLSDSGFYLCAWSVAKNIQYFGAGTRLSVL.

The chain employs TRBV5-1 and TRBJ2-7; 11 nucleotides match TRBD1. Looked up from germline, CDR1 is SGHRS and CDR2 is YFSETQ. After removal of 3 bases from V and 4 bases from J, the junction contained 3 bases not matched to a gene. This CDR3 is 14 amino acids long. The CDR3 reads CASSWTGGGYEQYF. DNA of the CDR3: TGCGCCAGCAGCTGGACAGGGGGCGGGTACGAGCAGTACTTC.

Comment on this clone: A read error is the likely source, as a far larger clone sits one nucleotide away. Other DNA sequences within the sample encode an identical CDR3. The chain links TRBV7-8 to TRBJ2-3, with D possibly being TRBD2 (5 bases). Germline assignment: CDR1 SGHVS and CDR2 FQNEAQ. There are 15 residues in the CDR3. Written as DNA, the CDR3 is TGTGCCAGCAGCCTAGCTCAGAAAACGGGAGATACGCAGTATTTT. This codes for CASSLAQKTGDTQYF.

V gene TRBV28 combines with J gene TRBJ2-2; D remains ambiguous. The V gene's germline CDR1 is MDHEN and CDR2 SYDVKM. Trimming shortened V by 7 bases and J by 4 bases, and 10 bases separated the two germline ends. The CDR3 loop spans 13 amino acids. This CDR3 reads CASTTTSTGELFF. DNA for the CDR3: TGTGCCAGCACAACGACGAGCACCGGGGAGCTGTTTTTT. The variable domain in full, completed from reference TRBV28 and TRBJ2-2, reads DVKVTQSSRYLVKRTGEKVFLECVQDMDHENMFWYRQDPGLGLRLIYFSYDVKMKEKGDIPEGYSVSREKKERFSLILESASTNQTSMYLCASTTTSTGELFFGEGSRLTVL.

This chain uses TRBV28 with TRBJ2-7, with D maybe TRBD2 (5 bases). V lost 6 bases and J lost 2, with 14 bases in between. CDR1 and CDR2 from the germline V gene are MDHEN and SYDVKM. CDR3 length: 14 amino acids. CDR3 residues: CASSTSGSTYEQYF. The CDR3, as DNA: TGTGCCAGCAGCACCAGCGGCAGCACCTACGAGCAGTACTTC. Using reference TRBV28 and TRBJ2-7 for the parts outside the CDR3, the full variable domain is DVKVTQSSRYLVKRTGEKVFLECVQDMDHENMFWYRQDPGLGLRLIYFSYDVKMKEKGDIPEGYSVSREKKERFSLILESASTNQTSMYLCASSTSGSTYEQYFGPGTRLTVT.

As regards this clone: A much larger clone sits a single nucleotide away, making a read error possible. The sample has other DNA sequences that encode this CDR3 too. The chain has TRBV10-3 and TRBJ2-3; the D call may be TRBD1 or TRBD2 (5 bases each). The CDR3 sequence is 17 residues long. Germline V gene sequence: CDR1 ENHRY, CDR2 SYGVKD. CDR3 region: CAISEVWGPPNTDTQYF. The CDR3 DNA sequence: TGCGCCATCAGTGAGGTGTGGGGACCCCCCAACACGGATACGCAGTATTTT.

The chain combines TRBV29-1 with TRBJ2-1; 8 bases align to TRBD1. V shed 0 bases and J 1 base; nucleotides not matched to a gene: 5. The CDR3 extends over 16 amino acids. CDR1 and CDR2 from the germline V gene are SQVTM and ANQGSEA. CDR3 DNA sequence: TGCAGCGTTGAAGATGGACAGGGACGGTCCTACAATGAGCAGTTCTTC. Translated: CSVEDGQGRSYNEQFF.

J is TRBJ1-5 and V is TRBV9; 9 nucleotides align to TRBD1. This CDR3 spans 15 amino acids. CDR1 is SGDLS and CDR2 is YYNGEE in the germline V gene. V lost 5 bases and J lost 7; bases outside the gene matches: 10. CDR3 bases: TGTGCCAGCAGTGCCACCGGGACAGGGACCCAGCCCCAGCATTTT. It yields the protein CASSATGTGTQPQHF.